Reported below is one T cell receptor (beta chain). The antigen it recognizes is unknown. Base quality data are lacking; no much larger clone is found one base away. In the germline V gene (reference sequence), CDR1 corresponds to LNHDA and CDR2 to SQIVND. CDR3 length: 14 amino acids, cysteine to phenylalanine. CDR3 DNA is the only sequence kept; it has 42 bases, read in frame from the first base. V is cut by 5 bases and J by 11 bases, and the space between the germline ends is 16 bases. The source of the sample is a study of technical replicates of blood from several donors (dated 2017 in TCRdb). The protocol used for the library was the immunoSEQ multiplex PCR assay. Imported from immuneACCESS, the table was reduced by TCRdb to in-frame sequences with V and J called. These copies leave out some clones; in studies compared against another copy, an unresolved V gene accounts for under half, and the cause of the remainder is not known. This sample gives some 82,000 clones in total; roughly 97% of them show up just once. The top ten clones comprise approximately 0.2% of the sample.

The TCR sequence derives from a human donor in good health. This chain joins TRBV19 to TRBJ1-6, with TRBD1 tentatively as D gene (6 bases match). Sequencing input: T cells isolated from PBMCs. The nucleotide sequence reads TGTGCCAGTAGTCAGGGACACCCGAGGGCACCCCTCCACTTT. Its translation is CASSQGHPRAPLHF.